Listed below are T cell receptor beta chains from one sample, sequenced in a study of blood T cell repertoires in COVID-19. The repertoire was sequenced with immunoSEQ multiplex PCR; TCRdb's copy has only in-frame clones and lacks some. The sample records nearly 350,000 clones, about nine tenths being singletons. What was sequenced was peripheral blood. The receptors stem from a woman between 65 and 79 years old with COVID-19, enrolled during active disease. Both conserved end residues are part of each CDR3. The D gene is left open where the match is weak. Clone size appears in some rows only: once, few, many, or a class for an expanded clone.

clone_size cdr3_length j_call d_call v_call cdr3_aa cdr3_nt
NA 16 TRBJ2-1 TRBD2 TRBV5-1 CASSLTSGGILDEQFF TGCGCCAGCAGCTTGACTAGCGGGGGGATATTGGATGAGCAGTTCTTC
NA 17 TRBJ1-4 TRBD1 TRBV27 CASSRLGQGRSNEKLFF TGTGCCAGCAGTCGCCTTGGACAGGGTCGGTCGAATGAAAAACTGTTTTTT
NA 12 TRBJ2-1 NA TRBV29-1 CSVDQGMGEQFF TGCAGCGTTGATCAGGGCATGGGTGAGCAGTTCTTC
NA 13 TRBJ1-2 NA TRBV29-1 CSVGDGGTYGYTF TGCAGCGTCGGGGACGGGGGGACTTATGGCTACACCTTC
NA 15 TRBJ1-1 TRBD1 TRBV2 CASSEDRGSVTEAFF TGTGCCAGCAGTGAGGACAGGGGAAGTGTAACTGAAGCTTTCTTT
NA 13 TRBJ1-2 NA TRBV6-5 CASSTSQGYGYTF TGTGCCAGCAGTACCTCCCAGGGATATGGCTACACCTTC
NA 15 TRBJ2-7 TRBD1 TRBV5-6 CASSWGQGANYEQYF TGTGCCAGCAGCTGGGGACAGGGGGCGAACTACGAGCAGTACTTC
once 13 TRBJ2-7 TRBD1 TRBV18 CASSRDRGYEQYF TGTGCCAGCTCGCGCGACAGGGGTTACGAGCAGTACTTC
NA 15 TRBJ2-5 TRBD2 TRBV6-2/TRBV6-3 CASSSVAGGPKTQYF TGTGCCAGCAGTTCAGTAGCGGGGGGGCCGAAGACCCAGTACTTC
NA 15 TRBJ2-7 TRBD2 TRBV6-4 CASSVQGGGNYEQYF TGTGCCAGCAGTGTCCAGGGCGGGGGGAACTACGAGCAGTACTTC
NA 16 TRBJ2-7 NA TRBV4-1 CASSPRTSRGSYEQYF TGCGCCAGCAGCCCTAGGACATCCCGGGGGTCCTACGAGCAGTACTTC
NA 14 TRBJ1-4 NA TRBV7-2 CASSFTGRGEKLFF TGTGCCAGCAGCTTCACAGGGAGGGGTGAAAAACTGTTTTTT
NA 13 TRBJ2-7 NA TRBV2 CAIQLGAGHEQYF TGTGCCATCCAACTCGGGGCGGGGCACGAGCAGTACTTC
NA 14 TRBJ1-1 TRBD1 TRBV3-1/TRBV3-2 CASKGQIMNTEAFF TGTGCCAGCAAGGGACAGATCATGAACACTGAAGCTTTCTTT
NA 12 TRBJ1-1 NA TRBV24-1 CATRAGEGEAFF TGTGCCACCAGGGCAGGGGAGGGTGAAGCTTTCTTT
NA 12 TRBJ1-2 NA TRBV19 CASRGTSEGYTF TGTGCCAGTAGGGGGACAAGTGAAGGCTACACCTTC
NA 15 TRBJ2-5 TRBD1 TRBV19 CASSRASTGVETQYF TGTGCCAGTAGTAGAGCCTCGACAGGGGTAGAGACCCAGTACTTC
NA 15 TRBJ2-2 TRBD1 TRBV7-9 CASSPGQGDTGELFF TGTGCCAGCAGCCCGGGACAGGGGGACACCGGGGAGCTGTTTTTT
NA 12 TRBJ2-3 TRBD2 TRBV11-3 CASSLAGTKQYF TGTGCCAGCAGCCTAGCCGGGACTAAGCAGTATTTT
NA 16 TRBJ1-2 NA TRBV4-1 CASSQESLSLNYGYTF TGCGCCAGCAGCCAAGAGTCTCTCTCCCTTAACTATGGCTACACCTTC
NA 12 TRBJ2-7 NA TRBV18 CASSFEGYEQYF TGTGCCAGCTCATTCGAGGGCTACGAGCAGTACTTC
few 13 TRBJ1-1 NA TRBV7-2 CASSQEVSTEAFF TGTGCCAGCAGCCAAGAGGTGAGCACTGAAGCTTTCTTT
once 13 TRBJ1-1 TRBD1 TRBV29-1 CSGGQGGNTEAFF TGCAGCGGGGGACAGGGTGGGAACACTGAAGCTTTCTTT